This T cell receptor beta chain was recorded in a study of blood T cell repertoires in COVID-19 (dated by TCRdb to about 2020). Broadly, across the study: Collaborator samples came from the United States, Italy and Spain and covered acute and convalescent phases of COVID-19. The material from the prospective study consisted of cDNA or gDNA derived from T cells, B-cell-depleted T cells, or PBMCs. The dataset comprised deeply sampled blood TCRbeta repertoires from subjects exposed to, actively infected with, or recovered from COVID-19. The repertoires were released in a freely available public database meant as a resource for research on the immune response to SARS-CoV-2. Samples came from the ongoing ImmuneRACE study (first 160 participants) plus 1,254 subjects from 6 global collaborators. Nearly every sample came with metadata listing a de-identified subject ID, COVID-19 status, age in years and sex. Where available, HLA class I and class II types were obtained from metadata supplied by the sample provider rather than from assay-based typing.

A distance of 6 bases separates the germline ends of V and J, which lose 1 base and 1 base respectively. The cysteine opens and the phenylalanine closes a CDR3 of 15 amino acids. The entry retains the CDR3 DNA only, 45 bases that are in frame from base 1. The germline V gene (reference sequence) provides CDR1 SGHNT and CDR2 YYREEE. TCRbeta CDR3 regions were amplified from genomic DNA using the immunoSEQ Assay, a bias-controlled multiplex PCR. As for the original processing: Within the assay, amplification of reference gene primers was used to estimate how many nucleated cells each sample contained. To quantify the absolute abundance of each unique TCRbeta CDR3 rearrangement, sequence reads were collapsed and filtered. For each sample, productive Simpson clonality was calculated as the square root of Simpson's diversity index over productive rearrangements. In TCRdb, the immuneACCESS table is reduced to in-frame sequences with V and J assigned. These tables do not hold every clone; where another copy was compared, an unresolved V gene accounts for under half, and the others remain unexplained. V and J calls plus clone size are reproduced from that table; the DNA served to infer D and trimming. The sample profile shows approximately 220,000 clones; over 80% of them were found once. 27% of the sample belongs to the ten largest clones.

General study outcomes and caveats: Clinical and demographic metadata were provided uncurated, with the amount varying by source and participant.

The collaborating institutions used their own protocols to collect whole blood in K2EDTA tubes. Collaborator samples were shipped for TCRbeta analysis as frozen whole blood, isolated PBMCs, or DNA extracted from either sample type. This clone has just one count. The clone's antigen remains unknown. There are no base qualities to consult, and no much larger clone falls within one base. The rearrangement combines TRBV5-4 with TRBJ1-6, with no confidently assigned D gene. This TCR was sampled from a man in his forties or fifties with acute or convalescent COVID-19. Specimen: peripheral blood. The DNA is TGTGCCAGCAGCTTGTCCACATCCTATAATTCACCCCTCCACTTT. This encodes CASSLSTSYNSPLHF.